The 22 T cell receptor beta chains in this list originate from one sample, sequenced in a study of immune evolution from preneoplasia to lung adenocarcinoma. Only in-frame clones appear in the TCRdb table, and some are missing; sequencing was by immunoSEQ multiplex PCR. Among 10,000 to 13,000 clones listed, approximately 85% were seen once. Sequenced input: FFPE minimally invasive lung adenocarcinoma tissue. Source of these receptors: a person aged 65 to 85 with lung adenocarcinoma.

This chain links TRBV29-1 with TRBJ1-5; 9 positions match TRBD1. Losses at the gene ends were 4 bases for V and 5 bases for J; bases not matched to a gene: 9. The CDR3 spans 15 residues. Germline lookup yields CDR1 SQVTM and CDR2 ANQGSEA. DNA of the CDR3: TGCAGCGTTGTGGTAGGGGGACAGGGAGATCAGCCCCAGCATTTT. Its protein product is CSVVVGGQGDQPQHF.

The chain couples TRBV27 to TRBJ2-7; 13 nucleotides align to TRBD2. Germline V gene data show CDR1 as MNHEY and CDR2 as SMNVEV (reference sequence). Trimming at V came to 4 bases and at J to 5 bases, leaving 14 bases not matched to a gene. This CDR3 has 18 amino acids. The CDR3 nucleotides read TGTGCCAGCAGTTCTACTGCCCCGGGACTAGCGGGAAGGAACGAGCAGTACTTC. Residues: CASSSTAPGLAGRNEQYF.

The chain couples TRBV18 to TRBJ1-2; D is possibly TRBD1 (6 bases). Germline V gene lookup returns CDR1 KGHSH and CDR2 LQKENI. The length of the CDR3 is 16 residues. V shed 3 bases and J shed 1 base, with 15 bases lying between them. The CDR3 nucleotides read TGTGCCAGCTCACCCGCGCGGGGGGCGGATAACTATGGCTACACCTTC. Translating it yields CASSPARGADNYGYTF.

This chain links TRBV28 with TRBJ1-2; no clear D gene. CDR1 MDHEN and CDR2 SYDVKM come from the germline V gene. This CDR3 comprises 13 residues. Trimming pared 3 bases from V and 4 bases from J, leaving 9 bases between. CDR3 sequence: CASSLSTLYGYTF. Here the CDR3 DNA reads TGTGCCAGCAGTTTGAGCACCCTCTATGGCTACACCTTC.

The genes are TRBV2 and TRBJ1-4; D remains unclear. Germline assignment: CDR1 SNHLY and CDR2 FYNNEI. The ends were cut back, 2 bases at V and 7 bases at J, with 11 bases in the middle. The CDR3 covers 14 residues. CDR3 residues: CASSEYGRGEKLFF. CDR3 nucleotides: TGTGCCAGCAGTGAATACGGGCGGGGTGAAAAACTGTTTTTT.

This sequence joins TRBV12-5 and TRBJ1-1; no firm D call. This CDR3 contains 14 residues. V lost 1 base, J lost 4 bases, and 10 bases lay in between. Germline CDR1 is LGHNT and CDR2 is FRNRAP. The CDR3 nucleotides are TGTGCTAGTGGTTTGGGGGGAATGGTCACTGAAGCTTTCTTT. It translates to CASGLGGMVTEAFF.

The chain recombines TRBV6-1 with TRBJ1-1, with 9 bases lining up with TRBD1. With V trimmed by 6 bases and J by 11 bases, 10 bases remained unmatched. This CDR3 spans 13 amino acids. Germline V gene lookup returns CDR1 MNHNS and CDR2 SASEGT. This chain's CDR3 is CASRITGGGEAFF. CDR3 sequence (DNA): TGTGCCAGCAGGATAACAGGGGGCGGGGAGGCTTTCTTT.

This chain connects TRBV30 to TRBJ1-1, with D maybe TRBD1 (6 bases). V dropped 2 bases and J dropped 1 base, with 8 bases sitting between them. The germline CDR1 and CDR2 sequences are GTSNPN and SVGIG (reference sequence). This CDR3 is 13 amino acids long. CDR3 nucleotide sequence: TGTGCCTGGAGTTTGGGACAGAACACTGAAGCTTTCTTT. Protein: CAWSLGQNTEAFF. Looking up the rest from reference TRBV30 and TRBJ1-1 gives the full variable domain: SQTIHQWPATLVQPVGSPLSLECTVEGTSNPNLYWYRQAAGRGLQLLFYSVGIGQISSEVPQNLSASRPQDRQFILSSKKLLLSDSGFYLCAWSLGQNTEAFFGQGTRLTVV.

Only one count was recorded for this clone. This chain connects TRBV7-2 to TRBJ2-2; D possibly matches TRBD1 or TRBD2 (6 bases each). Trimming removed 4 bases at V and 6 bases at J, with 21 bases between. The CDR3 is 17 residues long. Per the germline V gene, CDR1 is SGHTA and CDR2 is FQGNSA. CDR3 bases: TGTGCCAGCAGCTCCCGAGGGGGGAGGTACGTGGCCGGGGAGCTGTTTTTT. Its protein is CASSSRGGRYVAGELFF.

The rearrangement links TRBV7-9 to TRBJ1-4; D gene unclear. V was pared by 4 bases and J by 8 bases, with 14 bases between. This CDR3 is built from 14 residues. The germline V gene has CDR1 SEHNR and CDR2 FQNEAQ (reference sequence). The CDR3 protein is CASSSNPDSEKLFF. CDR3 coding DNA: TGTGCCAGCAGCTCAAACCCTGACTCCGAAAAACTGTTTTTT.

The rearrangement links TRBV28 to TRBJ1-4; D gene uncertain. The germline V gene encodes CDR1 MDHEN and CDR2 SYDVKM. V was shortened by 7 bases and J by 8 bases, with 11 bases between the two germline ends. The CDR3 contains 12 residues. The CDR3 sequence: CASTKFNEKLFF. The CDR3 DNA sequence: TGTGCCAGCACCAAGTTTAACGAAAAACTGTTTTTT.

The rearrangement links TRBV7-6 to TRBJ2-2; D tentatively fits TRBD1 or TRBD2 (5 bases each). Trimming removed 3 bases at V and 3 bases at J, with 17 bases between. Germline values: CDR1 SGHVS, CDR2 FNYEAQ. The length of the CDR3 is 17 residues. The CDR3: CASSLRSWGSDTGELFF. The CDR3 DNA reads TGTGCCAGCAGCTTGAGGTCGTGGGGGTCGGACACCGGGGAGCTGTTTTTT.

This sequence joins TRBV6-5 and TRBJ1-1; D might be TRBD1 (5 bases). The CDR3 is 13 amino acids. Trimming left V 5 bases short and J 5 bases short, with 12 bases between. Germline V gives CDR1 MNHEY, CDR2 SVGAGI. CDR3 region: CASSLKEGTEAFF. The CDR3 nucleotides are TGTGCCAGCAGTCTGAAAGAGGGGACTGAAGCTTTCTTT.

The chain carries TRBV2 and TRBJ2-2, with TRBD2 matching 7 bases. This CDR3 comprises 14 residues. V trimming: 1 base; J trimming: 7 bases; junction bases outside the gene matches: 3. The germline V gene has CDR1 SNHLY and CDR2 FYNNEI. The CDR3 bases are TGTGCCAGCAGTGAAGGGCTAGCGGTCGGGGAGCTGTTTTTT. Translated, it gives CASSEGLAVGELFF.

The J gene is TRBJ2-2, the V gene TRBV7-2; the D is unclear. Germline V gives CDR1 SGHTA, CDR2 FQGNSA. The CDR3 length is 13 residues. The ends were cut back, 1 base at V and 8 bases at J, with 8 bases in the middle. CDR3 bases: TGTGCCAGCAGCTTAGACCCGGCGGGGGAGCTGTTTTTT. Its translation: CASSLDPAGELFF.

This clone was detected once. This chain connects TRBV7-2 to TRBJ2-7; D not resolved. Per germline, CDR1 SGHTA and CDR2 FQGNSA. The CDR3 has 13 amino acids. V lost 1 base and J 2 bases, leaving 6 bases between the germline ends. The CDR3 sequence: CASSLVRTYEQYF. In DNA, the CDR3 is TGTGCCAGCAGCTTAGTACGGACCTACGAGCAGTACTTC.

V and J are TRBV9 and TRBJ2-1; 13 nucleotides align to TRBD2. The CDR3 contains 15 residues. The germline CDR1 and CDR2 sequences are SGDLS and YYNGEE. Trimming took 5 bases from V and 10 from J; bases not matched to a gene: 9. The chain's CDR3 is CASSLGTSGNSEQFF. For the CDR3, the DNA is TGTGCCAGCAGTCTCGGGACTAGCGGGAATTCAGAGCAGTTCTTC.

V and J are TRBV7-2 and TRBJ2-2; 11 nucleotides agree with TRBD2. The CDR3 spans 13 residues. Germline loops: CDR1 SGHTA, CDR2 FQGNSA. The V gene end was trimmed by 5 bases and the J gene end by 11 bases; junction bases not matched to a gene: 4. The CDR3 DNA is TGTGCCAGCAGCCCTACTAGCGGGGGCGAGCTGTTTTTT. Its protein is CASSPTSGGELFF.

The chain carries TRBV28 and TRBJ2-1, with a tentative D call TRBD1 (5 bases). Germline V gene sequence: CDR1 MDHEN, CDR2 SYDVKM. Trimming removed 1 base from V and 5 bases from J, with 9 bases in between. CDR3 size: 14 residues. This CDR3 reads CASSLLGADNEQFF. CDR3 nucleotide sequence: TGTGCCAGCAGTTTATTAGGGGCCGACAATGAGCAGTTCTTC.

The chain combines TRBV6-6 with TRBJ1-5; D may be TRBD1 (5 bases). The CDR3 contains 15 residues. Per germline, CDR1 MNHNY and CDR2 SVGAGI (reference sequence). The V end was cut by 6 bases, the J end by 7 bases, with 19 bases between. The CDR3 DNA reads as TGTGCCAGCAGCGCCGGGGCGGGTAGCGGACAGCCCCAGCATTTT. The encoded protein is CASSAGAGSGQPQHF.

V gene TRBV18 combines with J gene TRBJ2-2, with 7 bases aligning to TRBD2. CDR1 is KGHSH, CDR2 LQKENI, per germline. This CDR3 contains 15 residues. The trim removed 3 bases at V and 0 bases at J, leaving 1 base unmatched. The CDR3 region is CASSPGLANTGELFF. The CDR3 DNA reads TGTGCCAGCTCACCCGGACTAGCGAACACCGGGGAGCTGTTTTTT.

The chain has TRBV7-9 and TRBJ2-1; unclear D gene. Germline values: CDR1 SEHNR, CDR2 FQNEAQ (reference sequence). V was trimmed by 1 base and J by 8 bases, leaving 9 bases between them. The CDR3 runs 13 residues. CDR3 in DNA: TGTGCCAGCAGCTTAGGCAACAGAGATGAGCAGTTCTTC. It translates to CASSLGNRDEQFF.